One sample yielded the 5 T cell receptor beta chains listed below, sequenced in a study of cytomegalovirus exposure and HLA in healthy donors. The PCR employed 60 Vbeta primers together with 13 Jbeta primers. Measured with immunoSEQ multiplex PCR; TCRdb has only the in-frame clones, and not every one. The sample includes around 240,000 clones, about 80% of them seen just once. Sequencing used PBMCs. The source of these receptors is a woman in her forties in good health and CMV-seropositive.

The chain has TRBV30 and TRBJ1-4; 9 nucleotides agree with TRBD1. Germline V lookup: CDR1 GTSNPN, CDR2 SVGIG (reference sequence). The J segment lost 8 bases and the V segment lost 7 bases, leaving 14 bases of the junction unmatched. CDR3 length: 15 amino acids. CDR3 bases: TGTGCCTTACGAGCCCCGGGACAGGGTTCCGAAAAACTGTTTTTT. Its protein is CALRAPGQGSEKLFF.

As to this clone: The identical CDR3 is also encoded by other nucleotide sequences in the sample. The chain links TRBV7-9 to TRBJ2-1, with 9 bases lining up with TRBD2. CDR1 and CDR2 from the germline V gene are SEHNR and FQNEAQ (reference sequence). V lost 3 bases, J lost 5 bases, and 2 bases stayed unmatched. The length of the CDR3 is 14 residues. CDR3 sequence reads: CASSLGLANNEQFF. The CDR3 region has the DNA TGTGCCAGCAGCTTGGGACTAGCAAACAATGAGCAGTTCTTC.

This chain joins TRBV7-6 and TRBJ1-4; no firm D call. The germline V gene encodes CDR1 SGHVS and CDR2 FNYEAQ. Deletions cut 4 bases from V and 2 bases from J, with 8 bases between. This CDR3 has 14 residues. The DNA of the CDR3 is TGTGCCAGCAGCTCGACACCCACTAATGAAAAACTGTTTTTT. Residues: CASSSTPTNEKLFF.

This chain uses TRBV5-8 with TRBJ2-2; a possible D gene is TRBD1 (5 bases). Trimming took 0 bases from V and 2 from J, leaving 8 bases between them. The CDR3 totals 15 residues. The germline CDR1 and CDR2 sequences are SGHTS and YDEGEE. Written as DNA, the CDR3 is TGTGCCAGCAGCTTGGCCAGGGTTAACACCGGGGAGCTGTTTTTT. Its translation is CASSLARVNTGELFF.

The rearrangement joins TRBV6-6 to TRBJ1-1; 9 nucleotides agree with TRBD1. The length of the CDR3 is 14 residues. The ends lost 5 bases at V and 5 bases at J; junction bases unmatched: 6. The germline CDR1 and CDR2 sequences are MNHNY and SVGAGI (reference sequence). CDR3 coding DNA: TGTGCCAGCAGTGACAGGGGGGCTTGGACTGAAGCTTTCTTT. Translation gives CASSDRGAWTEAFF.